The 17 T cell receptor beta chains below all came from one sample that was sequenced in a study of cytomegalovirus exposure and HLA in healthy donors. Use of 60 Vbeta and 13 Jbeta primers characterized the PCR. Using immunoSEQ multiplex PCR, the repertoire was profiled, and TCRdb retains in-frame clones only, with some absent. This sample has fewer than 120,000 clones, with approximately 80% found just once. Input material: PBMCs. The receptors originated from a woman aged 55 to 70 in good health and CMV-seropositive.

CDR3 region: CASAQGDSNYGYTF. The DNA for the CDR3 is TGCGCCAGCGCCCAGGGTGACTCTAACTATGGCTACACCTTC. The gene calls are TRBV5-1 and TRBJ1-2, with D possibly TRBD1 on 5 matching bases. Trimming took off 7 bases at V and 0 bases at J, with 13 bases between the two ends. The length of the CDR3 is 14 residues. Germline-derived CDR1 and CDR2 are SGHRS and YFSETQ.

V and J are TRBV7-6 and TRBJ2-2, with D possibly matching TRBD2 (7 bases). The CDR3 spans 18 residues. CDR1 is SGHVS, CDR2 FNYEAQ, per germline. Trimming cost V 2 bases and J 7 bases, with 23 bases left between them. In nucleotides, the CDR3 is TGTGCCAGCAGCTTAAGGTCTGGACTAGGGGGTTCCCGCGGGGAGCTGTTTTTT. This sequence encodes CASSLRSGLGGSRGELFF.

DNA for the CDR3: TGTGCCAGCAGCCCGGGACAGGAAGTCTCCTACGAGCAGTACTTC. Encoded protein: CASSPGQEVSYEQYF. This sequence joins TRBV5-4 and TRBJ2-7, with 8 positions matching TRBD1. This CDR3 has 15 amino acids. The J segment lost 0 bases and the V segment lost 4 bases, leaving 6 bases of the junction unmatched. Per the germline V gene, CDR1 is SGHNT and CDR2 is YYREEE (reference sequence).

This clone was found once. The chain joins TRBV4-2 to TRBJ2-7; 15 nucleotides match TRBD2. The CDR3 length is 16 residues. Germline values: CDR1 LGHNA, CDR2 YNFKEQ. The V segment lost 4 bases and the J segment 6 bases; nucleotides outside the gene matches: 7. The CDR3 region is CASSPGLAGGPFEQYF. CDR3 bases: TGTGCCAGCAGCCCCGGACTAGCGGGAGGGCCCTTCGAGCAGTACTTC.

The chain recombines TRBV5-1 with TRBJ2-3; D uncertain. Trimming left V 1 base short and J 2 bases short, with 5 bases between. Germline V gene lookup returns CDR1 SGHRS and CDR2 YFSETQ. This CDR3 region has 13 residues. The CDR3 sequence is CASSLPFTDTQYF. CDR3 sequence (DNA): TGCGCCAGCAGCTTGCCTTTCACAGATACGCAGTATTTT.

V usage is TRBV28 and J usage is TRBJ2-4; unclear D gene. CDR1 and CDR2 from the germline V gene are MDHEN and SYDVKM. V was pared by 6 bases and J by 0 bases, with 27 bases between. The CDR3 runs to 20 residues. The CDR3 protein is CASSNKNYIPSLAAKNIQYF. CDR3 nucleotide sequence: TGTGCCAGCAGCAATAAAAACTATATACCCAGCTTGGCAGCCAAAAACATTCAGTACTTC.

This chain joins TRBV7-9 and TRBJ2-5, with D uncertain. The CDR3 contains 14 residues. CDR1 and CDR2 (germline): SEHNR, FQNEAQ (reference sequence). V lost 1 base and J 0 bases, leaving 6 bases between the germline ends. In DNA form, the CDR3 reads TGTGCCAGCAGCTTAGTGTCGGACCAAGAGACCCAGTACTTC. Translating it yields CASSLVSDQETQYF.

The rearrangement uses TRBV19 and TRBJ2-7, with TRBD1 as a possible D gene (5 bases). V was pared by 3 bases and J by 2 bases, with 8 bases between. Looked up from germline, CDR1 is LNHDA and CDR2 is SQIVND (reference sequence). CDR3 size: 13 residues. The CDR3 reads CASSITGPYEQYF. CDR3 nucleotides: TGTGCCAGTAGTATCACAGGTCCCTACGAGCAGTACTTC.

The chain couples TRBV7-9 to TRBJ2-7; D is possibly TRBD2 (6 bases). This CDR3 comprises 17 residues. CDR1 SEHNR and CDR2 FQNEAQ come from the germline V gene (reference sequence). V was pared by 4 bases and J by 2 bases, with 21 bases between. The CDR3 is CASSSQRDGSGAYEQYF. The CDR3 DNA sequence: TGTGCCAGCAGCTCTCAAAGAGATGGTAGCGGAGCCTACGAGCAGTACTTC.

The chain uses TRBV6-6 and TRBJ2-7, with D possibly matching TRBD1 (5 bases). The CDR3 is 12 residues long. Germline loops: CDR1 MNHNY, CDR2 SVGAGI (reference sequence). V was pared by 5 bases and J by 3 bases, with 8 bases between. In DNA form, the CDR3 reads TGTGCCAGCAGTGCTAGGGGCTACGAGCAGTACTTC. Its protein is CASSARGYEQYF.

The chain combines TRBV7-2 with TRBJ2-1; unclear D gene. This CDR3 has 15 residues. Trimming removed 4 bases from V and 1 base from J, with 11 bases in between. Germline CDR1 and CDR2: SGHTA and FQGNSA. The CDR3 protein is CASSSGPVSYNEQFF. DNA of the CDR3: TGTGCCAGCAGCTCAGGTCCAGTTTCCTACAATGAGCAGTTCTTC. Full variable domain (outside the CDR3, taken from reference TRBV7-2 and TRBJ2-1): GAGVSQSPSNKVTEKGKDVELRCDPISGHTALYWYRQSLGQGLEFLIYFQGNSAPDKSGLPSDRFSAERTGGSVSTLTIQRTQQEDSAVYLCASSSGPVSYNEQFFGPGTRLTVL.

This chain uses TRBV4-1 with TRBJ2-2, with no clear D. The germline V gene has CDR1 MGHRA and CDR2 YSYEKL. Deletions cut 5 bases from V and 1 base from J, with 11 bases between. There are 15 residues in the CDR3. This chain's CDR3 is CASSWSRRNTGELFF. DNA of the CDR3: TGCGCCAGCAGCTGGTCTAGAAGGAACACCGGGGAGCTGTTTTTT.

This chain uses TRBV6-5 with TRBJ2-5; D is ambiguous. Germline V gene sequence: CDR1 MNHEY, CDR2 SVGAGI. V shed 1 base and J shed 1 base, with 7 bases lying between them. This CDR3 contains 14 residues. CDR3 in amino acids: CASSYFGGQETQYF. CDR3 bases: TGTGCCAGCAGTTACTTCGGTGGCCAAGAGACCCAGTACTTC.

The chain combines TRBV6-5 with TRBJ1-2; a weak D match, TRBD1 (6 bases). The V gene's germline CDR1 is MNHEY and CDR2 SVGAGI. The CDR3 length is 13 residues. Trimming removed 6 bases from V and 2 bases from J, with 10 bases in between. CDR3 loop: CASRRDRNYGYTF. CDR3 sequence (DNA): TGTGCCAGCAGAAGAGACAGGAACTATGGCTACACCTTC.

The genes are TRBV10-3 and TRBJ1-1, with a weak D call TRBD1 (6 bases). V shed 10 bases and J shed 6 bases, with 18 bases lying between them. The CDR3 extends over 13 amino acids. Germline V gene lookup returns CDR1 ENHRY and CDR2 SYGVKD. Here the CDR3 reads CASKGGFLSEAFF. DNA of the CDR3: TGTGCCAGTAAGGGGGGGTTCTTGTCTGAAGCTTTCTTT.

The genes are TRBV4-1 and TRBJ2-7; D is possibly TRBD1 (5 bases). V was pared by 4 bases and J by 2 bases, with 12 bases between. The CDR3 sequence is 14 residues long. Looked up from germline, CDR1 is MGHRA and CDR2 is YSYEKL. The CDR3, as DNA: TGCGCCAGCAGCCCCCAAGGGGTAGCCTACGAGCAGTACTTC. It is translated as CASSPQGVAYEQYF.

This clone was picked up a small number of times. The chain recombines TRBV19 with TRBJ2-5; D may be TRBD1 (5 bases). The tail of the sequence fits TRBJ2-7 better, so the J call may be wrong. Germline CDR1 and CDR2: LNHDA and SQIVND (reference sequence). This CDR3 contains 16 residues. CDR3 in DNA: TGTGCCAGTAGTGGGGAAGGGGCAGCCTCATCCTACGAGCAGTACTTC. Amino acids: CASSGEGAASSYEQYF.